The rows below give T cell receptor beta chains drawn from one sample of a study of blood T cell repertoires in COVID-19. TCRdb's copy holds only in-frame clones and misses some; the assay was immunoSEQ multiplex PCR. The data show approximately 20,000 clones, with about 89% seen just once and more than 20% held by the top ten. Specimen: peripheral blood. These receptors all stem from a human donor with active COVID-19. The donor label of this sample is uncertain. Each CDR3 is given with its conserved first and last residue. The D gene is left open where the match is weak. A row's size may be missing; if present it is once, few, many or a size class.

CDR3: CASSLEPPTGGNTQPQHF
DNA: TGTGCCAGCAGCTTGGAACCCCCCACAGGGGGCAACACTCAGCCCCAGCATTTT
D: TRBD1
V: TRBV5-4
size: few
J: TRBJ1-5

CDR3: CASSPDTSGGNEQFF
DNA: TGTGCCAGCAGCCCAGATACTAGCGGGGGCAATGAGCAGTTCTTC
D: TRBD2
V: TRBV4-2
size: NA
J: TRBJ2-1

CDR3: CASSLGGQWNTEAFF
DNA: TGTGCCAGCAGCTTAGGGGGACAGTGGAACACTGAAGCTTTCTTT
D: TRBD1
V: TRBV11-3
size: NA
J: TRBJ1-1

CDR3: CASSAAGVGDYGYTF
DNA: TGTGCCAGCAGCGCTGCGGGGGTAGGGGACTATGGCTACACCTTC
D: NA
V: TRBV3-1/TRBV3-2
size: NA
J: TRBJ1-2

CDR3: CASSQVPGQGVYEQYF
DNA: TGTGCCAGCAGCCAAGTGCCGGGACAGGGAGTCTACGAGCAGTACTTC
D: TRBD1
V: TRBV3-1/TRBV3-2
size: few
J: TRBJ2-7

CDR3: CASSSLAGGLYEQYF
DNA: TGTGCCAGCAGTTCTCTAGCGGGAGGTCTTTACGAGCAGTACTTC
D: TRBD2
V: TRBV6-2/TRBV6-3
size: NA
J: TRBJ2-7

CDR3: CASSYSPGTGLYGYTF
DNA: TGTGCCAGCAGTTACTCGCCCGGGACAGGGTTGTATGGCTACACCTTC
D: TRBD1
V: TRBV6-6
size: NA
J: TRBJ1-2

CDR3: CASSQGPDRDANTGELFF
DNA: TGCGCCAGCAGTCAAGGGCCCGACAGGGACGCGAACACCGGGGAGCTGTTTTTT
D: TRBD1
V: TRBV23-1
size: NA
J: TRBJ2-2

CDR3: CSVGLARPTDTQYF
DNA: TGCAGCGTGGGGCTAGCGCGCCCCACAGATACGCAGTATTTT
D: NA
V: TRBV29-1
size: NA
J: TRBJ2-3

CDR3: CASSLDIVRTQDPQETQYF
DNA: TGTGCCAGCAGCTTAGATATCGTTCGGACACAGGACCCCCAAGAGACCCAGTACTTC
D: NA
V: TRBV11-3
size: NA
J: TRBJ2-5

CDR3: CASSGQNQETQYF
DNA: TGTGCCAGCAGCGGACAGAACCAAGAGACCCAGTACTTC
D: NA
V: TRBV21-1
size: NA
J: TRBJ2-5

CDR3: CASSQGTQNTEAFF
DNA: TGTGCCAGCTCACAGGGGACACAGAACACTGAAGCTTTCTTT
D: NA
V: TRBV18
size: NA
J: TRBJ1-1

CDR3: CASSEQDVGTGELFF
DNA: TGTGCCAGCAGTGAACAGGATGTTGGCACCGGGGAGCTGTTTTTT
D: NA
V: TRBV2
size: NA
J: TRBJ2-2

CDR3: CASIRDRAVLGETQYF
DNA: TGTGCCAGCATCCGGGACAGGGCGGTGTTGGGGGAGACCCAGTACTTC
D: TRBD1
V: TRBV2
size: NA
J: TRBJ2-5

CDR3: CASSPPETATNSPLHF
DNA: TGTGCCAGCAGCCCGCCCGAGACTGCAACTAATTCACCCCTCCACTTT
D: NA
V: TRBV4-2
size: NA
J: TRBJ1-6

CDR3: CASSLGTGGSQPQHF
DNA: TGCGCCAGCAGCTTGGGGACAGGGGGGAGTCAGCCCCAGCATTTT
D: TRBD1
V: TRBV5-1
size: NA
J: TRBJ1-5

CDR3: CASSLGQFNNYGYTF
DNA: TGCGCCAGCAGCTTGGGACAGTTTAATAACTATGGCTACACCTTC
D: NA
V: TRBV5-1
size: NA
J: TRBJ1-2

CDR3: CASSQGQGAMLNEQFF
DNA: TGTGCCAGCTCACAAGGACAGGGGGCTATGCTAAATGAGCAGTTCTTC
D: TRBD1
V: TRBV18
size: NA
J: TRBJ2-1

CDR3: CASSYPEENEKLFF
DNA: TGTGCCAGCAGTTACCCTGAGGAAAATGAAAAACTGTTTTTT
D: NA
V: TRBV6-6
size: NA
J: TRBJ1-4

CDR3: CASTVGQINTEAFF
DNA: TGTGCCAGCACCGTGGGCCAGATAAACACTGAAGCTTTCTTT
D: NA
V: TRBV6-5
size: NA
J: TRBJ1-1

CDR3: CASSQDRLAGVETQYF
DNA: TGTGCCAGCAGCCAAGATCGGTTAGCGGGAGTGGAGACCCAGTACTTC
D: TRBD2
V: TRBV14
size: NA
J: TRBJ2-5

CDR3: CASSYLSGGNYGYTF
DNA: TGTGCCAGCAGTTACCTTTCTGGCGGCAACTATGGCTACACCTTC
D: NA
V: TRBV6-5
size: few
J: TRBJ1-2

CDR3: CASSAQNQETQYF
DNA: TGTGCCAGCAGCGCACAGAACCAAGAGACCCAGTACTTC
D: NA
V: TRBV7-2
size: NA
J: TRBJ2-5

CDR3: CASRGSGRATGELFF
DNA: TGTGCCAGCAGGGGTAGCGGGAGGGCCACCGGGGAGCTGTTTTTT
D: TRBD2
V: TRBV2
size: few
J: TRBJ2-2

CDR3: CASSSERINTGELFF
DNA: TGTGCCAGCAGCTCGGAGCGGATCAACACCGGGGAGCTGTTTTTT
D: NA
V: TRBV7-8
size: NA
J: TRBJ2-2

CDR3: CASSDRGGGYTF
DNA: TGTGCCAGCAGTGACAGGGGGGGCGGCTACACCTTC
D: TRBD1
V: TRBV12-3/TRBV12-4
size: NA
J: TRBJ1-2

CDR3: CASSVGGRGGNEQFF
DNA: TGTGCCAGCAGCGTCGGGGGGCGGGGTGGTAATGAGCAGTTCTTC
D: NA
V: TRBV9
size: NA
J: TRBJ2-1

CDR3: CASSGSGSSNEQFF
DNA: TGTGCCAGCAGTGGGTCCGGGAGCTCTAATGAGCAGTTCTTC
D: NA
V: TRBV6-4
size: NA
J: TRBJ2-1

CDR3: CASRRAGTDNEQFF
DNA: TGTGCCAGCAGAAGAGCGGGGACGGACAATGAGCAGTTCTTC
D: TRBD2
V: TRBV9
size: once
J: TRBJ2-1

CDR3: CASSSGQGRSTDTQYF
DNA: TGCGCCAGCAGCTCGGGACAGGGACGAAGCACAGATACGCAGTATTTT
D: TRBD1
V: TRBV5-1
size: NA
J: TRBJ2-3

CDR3: CASSMGQDEKLFF
DNA: TGCGCCAGTTCGATGGGGCAGGATGAAAAACTGTTTTTT
D: NA
V: TRBV4-1
size: few
J: TRBJ1-4

CDR3: CASSLRLAGGSTDTQYF
DNA: TGTGCCAGCAGCTTACGGCTAGCGGGGGGTTCCACAGATACGCAGTATTTT
D: TRBD2
V: TRBV7-2
size: NA
J: TRBJ2-3

CDR3: CASSPGQPGMGTEAFF
DNA: TGTGCCAGCTCACCGGGACAGCCCGGGATGGGCACTGAAGCTTTCTTT
D: TRBD1
V: TRBV18
size: NA
J: TRBJ1-1

CDR3: CASSPQGTEAFF
DNA: TGTGCCAGCTCCCCGCAGGGGACTGAAGCTTTCTTT
D: NA
V: TRBV18
size: once
J: TRBJ1-1

CDR3: CASSCSESSGGTDTQYF
DNA: TGTGCTAGCAGCTGCTCAGAGTCTAGCGGGGGGACAGATACGCAGTATTTT
D: TRBD2
V: TRBV7-7
size: NA
J: TRBJ2-3

CDR3: CASSIRGRYYEQYF
DNA: TGTGCCAGCAGCATCCGAGGCAGATACTACGAGCAGTACTTC
D: NA
V: TRBV5-4
size: NA
J: TRBJ2-7

CDR3: CSVSRDTQSQEFF
DNA: TGCAGCGTCTCACGGGACACGCAATCCCAGGAGTTCTTC
D: NA
V: TRBV29-1
size: NA
J: TRBJ2-1

CDR3: CASSFSRTGIGGYTF
DNA: TGTGCCAGCAGCTTTTCCCGGACAGGGATTGGTGGCTACACCTTC
D: TRBD1
V: TRBV11-2
size: NA
J: TRBJ1-2

CDR3: CASSQGTLSSSYEQYF
DNA: TGTGCCAGCAGCCAAGGGACACTTTCGAGCTCCTACGAGCAGTACTTC
D: NA
V: TRBV16
size: NA
J: TRBJ2-7

CDR3: CASSPKRGAQETQYF
DNA: TGTGCCAGCAGCCCTAAGCGGGGGGCGCAAGAGACCCAGTACTTC
D: TRBD2
V: TRBV7-9
size: NA
J: TRBJ2-5

CDR3: CASSPPPQGGEQYF
DNA: TGTGCCAGCTCACCACCTCCTCAGGGTGGAGAGCAGTACTTC
D: NA
V: TRBV18
size: NA
J: TRBJ2-7

CDR3: CASRRTGRGELFF
DNA: TGTGCCAGCAGGAGGACAGGGCGTGGGGAGCTGTTTTTT
D: TRBD1
V: TRBV6-5
size: once
J: TRBJ2-2

CDR3: CASSSAGFSNQPQHF
DNA: TGTGCCAGCAGTTCCGCAGGGTTTAGCAATCAGCCCCAGCATTTT
D: NA
V: TRBV6-5
size: NA
J: TRBJ1-5

CDR3: CASSQDLKTDGYTF
DNA: TGTGCCAGCAGCCAAGACCTTAAGACAGATGGCTACACCTTC
D: NA
V: TRBV3-1/TRBV3-2
size: NA
J: TRBJ1-2

CDR3: CASSTYGPGVRGTQYF
DNA: TGTGCCAGCAGCACGTACGGTCCGGGGGTTCGGGGGACCCAGTACTTC
D: NA
V: TRBV3-1/TRBV3-2
size: NA
J: TRBJ2-5

CDR3: CASSQVRANSPLHF
DNA: TGTGCCAGCAGCCAAGTGAGGGCCAATTCACCCCTCCACTTT
D: NA
V: TRBV3-1/TRBV3-2
size: NA
J: TRBJ1-6

CDR3: CASSPQETQYF
DNA: TGTGCTAGCAGCCCTCAAGAGACCCAGTACTTC
D: NA
V: TRBV7-7
size: once
J: TRBJ2-5

CDR3: CASSLSRTVTDTQYF
DNA: TGTGCCAGCAGTTTGAGTAGGACTGTCACAGATACGCAGTATTTT
D: NA
V: TRBV27
size: once
J: TRBJ2-3

CDR3: CASSSLAGGLTGELFF
DNA: TGTGCCAGCAGCTCCCTAGCGGGAGGTCTTACCGGGGAGCTGTTTTTT
D: TRBD2
V: TRBV5-4
size: NA
J: TRBJ2-2

CDR3: CASSFSATEAFF
DNA: TGTGCCAGCAGCTTTAGTGCGACTGAAGCTTTCTTT
D: NA
V: TRBV7-2
size: NA
J: TRBJ1-1

CDR3: CASSYSGTGNGYTF
DNA: TGTGCCAGCAGTTACTCGGGGACAGGGAATGGCTACACCTTC
D: TRBD1
V: TRBV6-5
size: NA
J: TRBJ1-2

CDR3: CSARGGYRTDTQYF
DNA: TGCAGCGCACGCGGGGGGTATCGCACAGATACGCAGTATTTT
D: TRBD2
V: TRBV29-1
size: NA
J: TRBJ2-3

CDR3: CASSYLNGPGLNYEQYF
DNA: TGTGCCAGCAGTTACCTTAACGGGCCAGGGCTAAACTACGAGCAGTACTTC
D: NA
V: TRBV6-2/TRBV6-3
size: NA
J: TRBJ2-7